This T cell receptor (beta chain) was sequenced in a study of blood T cell repertoires in COVID-19. As for the study in general: Samples representing acute and convalescent COVID-19 were sourced from the United States, Italy and Spain. Sample material is recorded as cDNA or gDNA derived from T cells, B-cell-depleted T cells, or PBMCs.

CDR3 length equals 14 residues. Germline V gives CDR1 SGHNT, CDR2 YYREEE (reference sequence). V shed 0 bases and J shed 4 bases, with 7 bases lying between them. Only in-frame clones appear in the TCRdb table, and some are missing; sequencing was by immunoSEQ multiplex PCR. The table shows about 180,000 clones, with approximately 88% occurring only once. Material: peripheral blood. The TCR comes from a woman aged 25 to 39 with acute or convalescent COVID-19. The chain employs TRBV5-4 and TRBJ2-2; no clear D gene. CDR3 in DNA: TGTGCCAGCAGCTTGGACTGGAGCACCGGGGAGCTGTTTTTT. This codes for CASSLDWSTGELFF.